This T cell receptor beta chain was captured by sequencing in a study of cytomegalovirus exposure and HLA in healthy donors. Both 60 Vbeta primers and 13 Jbeta primers went into the PCR. Produced via immunoSEQ multiplex PCR; TCRdb's table is partial and in-frame only. This table has about 130,000 clones, approximately 80% appearing once. For this clone: Antigen: not known.

Study-level points and caveats: Indistinguishability led to the exclusion of some V segments, TRBV6-2 and TRBV6-3 included.

Germline V gene sequence: CDR1 LGHNA, CDR2 YSLEER. CDR3 length equals 15 residues. Trimming shortened V by 0 bases and J by 0 bases, and 6 bases separated the two germline ends. The clonotype originates from a boy younger than 10 in good health and CMV-seronegative. The specimen sequenced was PBMCs. This sequence joins TRBV4-3 and TRBJ1-5; D is undetermined. The CDR3 nucleotides are TGCGCCAGCAGCCAAGATCGGGGTAGCAATCAGCCCCAGCATTTT. Protein: CASSQDRGSNQPQHF.